A selection of T cell receptor beta chains follows, all from one sample in a study of CD8+CD57+ T cells in acquired aplastic anemia. TCRdb fed the reads into MiXCR, producing one record per CDR3 protein. The sample carries some 170,000 distinct CDR3 sequences, 63% recorded once. Sequencing used sorted CD4+, CD8+, or CD8+CD57+ T cells (not recorded which) from PBMCs. The receptors were gathered from a human donor with aplastic anemia. Each CDR3 is given with its conserved first and last residue. Fields, in order: V gene, clone size, D gene, J gene, CDR3 DNA, CDR3 protein. The D gene is left open where the match is weak. Clone size is given for some rows only: seen once, a few or many times, or a class if the clone is expanded.

V: TRBV4-2; size: many; D: .; J: TRBJ2-7; DNA: TGTGCCAGCAGCCAAGAACAGTATTACGAGCAGTACTTC; CDR3: CASSQEQYYEQYF
V: TRBV29-1; size: .; D: TRBD1; J: TRBJ2-2; DNA: TGCAGCGTTGCCAGGGGGCCGGGCACCGGGGAGCTGTTTTTT; CDR3: CSVARGPGTGELFF
V: TRBV19; size: .; D: TRBD1; J: TRBJ2-1; DNA: TGTGCCAGTAGCCGGACAGGTCCCTACAATGAGCAGTTCTTC; CDR3: CASSRTGPYNEQFF
V: TRBV7-9; size: .; D: .; J: TRBJ2-1; DNA: TGTGCCAGCAGCTTAGTAACCAGGCCGTACAATGAGCAGTTTTTC; CDR3: CASSLVTRPYNEQFF
V: TRBV7-3; size: .; D: .; J: TRBJ2-3; DNA: TGTGCCAGCAGCTTAAAGGGGGATTGGGATACGCAGTATTTT; CDR3: CASSLKGDWDTQYF
V: TRBV10-2; size: .; D: .; J: TRBJ2-1; DNA: TGCGCCAGCAGTGGGGTCTATGAGCAGTTCTTC; CDR3: CASSGVYEQFF
V: TRBV12-3/TRBV12-4; size: .; D: .; J: TRBJ2-5; DNA: TGTGCCAGCAGTTTTGCAGGTGGAACTCGAGAGACCCAGTACTTC; CDR3: CASSFAGGTRETQYF
V: TRBV20-1; size: once; D: .; J: TRBJ2-7; DNA: TGCAGTGCTAGACGGGCTGCTCCGGGGGACTACGAGCAGTACTTC; CDR3: CSARRAAPGDYEQYF
V: TRBV12-3/TRBV12-4; size: .; D: .; J: TRBJ1-6; DNA: TGTGCCAGCAGCTGGACAGTCAATTCACCCCTCCACTTT; CDR3: CASSWTVNSPLHF
V: TRBV5-4; size: many; D: .; J: TRBJ1-1; DNA: TGTGCCAGCAGCCCGTGGGGGACGGGACTGTTTGGCACTGAAGCTTTCTTT; CDR3: CASSPWGTGLFGTEAFF
V: TRBV27; size: .; D: TRBD2; J: TRBJ2-7; DNA: TGTGCCAGCAGTCAAAGGCCCGGGACTAGCGGGGGTGCCTACGAGCAGTACTTC; CDR3: CASSQRPGTSGGAYEQYF
V: TRBV7-3; size: .; D: .; J: TRBJ2-5; DNA: TGTGCCAGCAGTCGGACTTTGGGATCGGAGACCCAGTACTTC; CDR3: CASSRTLGSETQYF
V: TRBV19; size: once; D: .; J: TRBJ1-2; DNA: TGTGCCAGTAGGATACAGGGTCTCGATCGCTATGGCTACACCTTC; CDR3: CASRIQGLDRYGYTF
V: TRBV5-5; size: .; D: TRBD2; J: TRBJ2-1; DNA: TGTGCCAGCAGCTTTAGCGGGGATGACACCAATGAGCAGTTCTTC; CDR3: CASSFSGDDTNEQFF
V: TRBV7-8; size: .; D: .; J: TRBJ1-2; DNA: TGTGCCAGCAGGGCAGGGGTTGGCTACACCTTC; CDR3: CASRAGVGYTF
V: TRBV29-1; size: .; D: .; J: TRBJ2-7; DNA: TGCAGCGCACGGGACGCCTACGAGCAGTACTTC; CDR3: CSARDAYEQYF
V: TRBV6-1; size: .; D: .; J: TRBJ1-1; DNA: TGTGCCAGCAGTGCAGGGAATGAAGCTTTCTTT; CDR3: CASSAGNEAFF
V: TRBV5-1; size: once; D: .; J: TRBJ2-3; DNA: TGCGCCAGCAGACCTCGGGGCGATACGCAGTATTTT; CDR3: CASRPRGDTQYF
V: TRBV11-2; size: many; D: TRBD2; J: TRBJ2-1; DNA: TGTGCCAGCAGCACGTCCGGACTAGACTCCTACAATGAGCAGTTCTTC; CDR3: CASSTSGLDSYNEQFF
V: TRBV6-6; size: .; D: TRBD2; J: TRBJ2-7; DNA: TGTGCCAGCCTGGGTAGCGGGAGAATTGGCGAGCAGTACTTC; CDR3: CASLGSGRIGEQYF
V: TRBV5-1; size: .; D: .; J: TRBJ2-7; DNA: TGCGCCAGCAGCTCTGTATCTGTGTTACGCTACGAGCAGTACTTC; CDR3: CASSSVSVLRYEQYF
V: TRBV10-2; size: .; D: .; J: TRBJ2-2; DNA: TGCGCCACCGTCCCCGTCGGCACCGGGGAGCTGTTTTTT; CDR3: CATVPVGTGELFF
V: TRBV7-2; size: .; D: .; J: TRBJ1-1; DNA: TGTGCCAGCAGCTTAGGGGGGGTTGATTACACTGAAGCTTTCTTT; CDR3: CASSLGGVDYTEAFF
V: TRBV20-1; size: .; D: .; J: TRBJ1-1; DNA: TGCAGTGCTAGCCTCGTGGACCGAGCTTTCTTT; CDR3: CSASLVDRAFF